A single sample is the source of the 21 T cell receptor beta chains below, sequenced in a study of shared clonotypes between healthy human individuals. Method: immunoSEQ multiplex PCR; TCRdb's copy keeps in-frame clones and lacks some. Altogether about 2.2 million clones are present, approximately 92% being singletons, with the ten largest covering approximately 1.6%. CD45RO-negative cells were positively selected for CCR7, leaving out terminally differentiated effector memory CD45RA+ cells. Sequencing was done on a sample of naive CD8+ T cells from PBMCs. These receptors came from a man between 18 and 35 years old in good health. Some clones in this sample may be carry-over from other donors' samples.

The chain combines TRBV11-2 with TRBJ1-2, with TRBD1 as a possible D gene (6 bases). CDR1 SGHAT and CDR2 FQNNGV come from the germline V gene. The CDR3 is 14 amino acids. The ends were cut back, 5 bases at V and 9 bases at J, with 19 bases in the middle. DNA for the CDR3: TGTGCCAGCAGCACCCTCACAGGGCGTCTCAGCTACACCTTC. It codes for CASSTLTGRLSYTF.

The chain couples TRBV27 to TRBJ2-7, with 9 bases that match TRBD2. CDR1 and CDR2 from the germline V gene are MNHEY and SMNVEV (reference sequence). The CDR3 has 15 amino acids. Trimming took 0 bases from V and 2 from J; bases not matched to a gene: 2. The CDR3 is CASSLSSGGTYEQYF. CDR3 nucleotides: TGTGCCAGCAGTTTATCGAGCGGGGGGACCTACGAGCAGTACTTC.

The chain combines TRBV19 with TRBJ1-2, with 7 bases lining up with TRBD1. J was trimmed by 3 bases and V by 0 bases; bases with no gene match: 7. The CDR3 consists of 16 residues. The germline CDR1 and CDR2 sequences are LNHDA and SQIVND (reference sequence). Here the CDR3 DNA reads TGTGCCAGTAGTATAGATCGTGAAGGGGGCGACTATGGCTACACCTTC. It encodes CASSIDREGGDYGYTF.

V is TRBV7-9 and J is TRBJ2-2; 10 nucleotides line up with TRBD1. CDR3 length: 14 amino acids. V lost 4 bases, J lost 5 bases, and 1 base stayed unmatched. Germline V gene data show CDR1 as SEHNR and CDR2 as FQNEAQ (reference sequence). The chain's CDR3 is CASSSDRGTGELFF. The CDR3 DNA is TGTGCCAGCAGCTCGGACAGGGGGACCGGGGAGCTGTTTTTT.

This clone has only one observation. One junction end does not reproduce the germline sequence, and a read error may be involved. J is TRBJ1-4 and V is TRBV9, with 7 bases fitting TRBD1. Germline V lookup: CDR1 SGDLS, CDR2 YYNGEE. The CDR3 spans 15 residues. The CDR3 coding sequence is TGTGCCAGCAGCGAAAATATAGGGGGCTTTCCCCCCCAAGTTTTT. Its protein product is CASSENIGGFPPQVF.

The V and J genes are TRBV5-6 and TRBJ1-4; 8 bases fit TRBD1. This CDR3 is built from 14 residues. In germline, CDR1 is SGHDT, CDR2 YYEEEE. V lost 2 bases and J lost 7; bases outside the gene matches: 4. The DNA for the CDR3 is TGTGCCAGCAGCTTCCAGGGGGCGAGTGAAAAACTGTTTTTT. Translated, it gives CASSFQGASEKLFF. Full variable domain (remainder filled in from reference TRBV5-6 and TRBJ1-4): DAGVTQSPTHLIKTRGQQVTLRCSPKSGHDTVSWYQQALGQGPQFIFQYYEEEERQRGNFPDRFSGHQFPNYSSELNVNALLLGDSALYLCASSFQGASEKLFFGSGTQLSVL.

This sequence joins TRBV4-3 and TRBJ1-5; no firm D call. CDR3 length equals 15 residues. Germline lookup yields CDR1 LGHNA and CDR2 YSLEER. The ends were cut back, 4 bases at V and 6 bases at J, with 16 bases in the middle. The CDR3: CASSLTPQPGQPQHF. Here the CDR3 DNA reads TGCGCCAGCAGCCTCACCCCCCAACCTGGTCAGCCCCAGCATTTT.

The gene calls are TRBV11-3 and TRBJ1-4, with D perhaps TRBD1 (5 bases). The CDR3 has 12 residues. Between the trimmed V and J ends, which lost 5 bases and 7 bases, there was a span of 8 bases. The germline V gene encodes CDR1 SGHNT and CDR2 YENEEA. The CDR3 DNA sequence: TGTGCCAGCAGCACGGGGGGTGAAAAACTGTTTTTT. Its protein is CASSTGGEKLFF.

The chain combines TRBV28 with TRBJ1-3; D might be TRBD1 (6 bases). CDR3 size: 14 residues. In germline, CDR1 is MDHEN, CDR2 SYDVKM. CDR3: CASGQGYPGNTIYF. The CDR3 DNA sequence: TGTGCTTCGGGGCAGGGGTACCCTGGAAACACCATATATTTT.

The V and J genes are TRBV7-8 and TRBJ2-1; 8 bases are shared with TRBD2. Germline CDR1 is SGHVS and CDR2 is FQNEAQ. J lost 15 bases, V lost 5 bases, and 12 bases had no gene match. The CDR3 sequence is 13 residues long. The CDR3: CASSSDWRGDGFF. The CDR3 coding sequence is TGTGCCAGCAGCAGTGATTGGCGGGGGGACGGGTTCTTC.

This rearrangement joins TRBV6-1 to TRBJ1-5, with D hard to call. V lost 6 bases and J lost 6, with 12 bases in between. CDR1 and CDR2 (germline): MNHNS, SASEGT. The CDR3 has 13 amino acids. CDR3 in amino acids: CASSLPGGQPQHF. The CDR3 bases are TGTGCCAGCAGCCTACCTGGAGGTCAGCCCCAGCATTTT.

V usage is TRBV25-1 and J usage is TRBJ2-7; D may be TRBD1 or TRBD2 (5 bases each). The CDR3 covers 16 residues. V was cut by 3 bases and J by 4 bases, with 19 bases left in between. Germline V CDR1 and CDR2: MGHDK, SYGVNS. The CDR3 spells CASSEDTEGKLYEQYF. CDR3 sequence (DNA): TGTGCCAGCAGTGAGGACACAGAGGGGAAACTTTACGAGCAGTACTTC.

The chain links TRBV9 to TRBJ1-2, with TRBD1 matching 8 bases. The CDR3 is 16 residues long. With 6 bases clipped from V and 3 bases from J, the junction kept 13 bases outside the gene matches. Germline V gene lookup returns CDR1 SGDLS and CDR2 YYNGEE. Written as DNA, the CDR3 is TGTGCCAGCACCGACTCCCCCAGGGGGCTGGACTATGGCTACACCTTC. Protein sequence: CASTDSPRGLDYGYTF.

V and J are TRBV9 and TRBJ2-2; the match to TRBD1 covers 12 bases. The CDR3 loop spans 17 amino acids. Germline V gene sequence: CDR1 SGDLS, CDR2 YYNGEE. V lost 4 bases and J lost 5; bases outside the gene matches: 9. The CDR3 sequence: CASSFRDRGLITGELFF. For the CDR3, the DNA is TGTGCCAGCAGCTTCCGGGACAGGGGGCTTATAACCGGGGAGCTGTTTTTT. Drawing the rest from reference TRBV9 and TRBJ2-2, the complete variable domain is DSGVTQTPKHLITATGQRVTLRCSPRSGDLSVYWYQQSLDQGLQFLIQYYNGEERAKGNILERFSAQQFPDLHSELNLSSLELGDSALYFCASSFRDRGLITGELFFGEGSRLTVL.

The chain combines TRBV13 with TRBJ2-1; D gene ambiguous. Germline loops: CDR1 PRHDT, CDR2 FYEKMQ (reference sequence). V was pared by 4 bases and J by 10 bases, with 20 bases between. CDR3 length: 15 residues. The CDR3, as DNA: TGTGCCAGCAGCTCAGTGAACTCAATCCAGAGGGAGCAGTTCTTC. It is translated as CASSSVNSIQREQFF.

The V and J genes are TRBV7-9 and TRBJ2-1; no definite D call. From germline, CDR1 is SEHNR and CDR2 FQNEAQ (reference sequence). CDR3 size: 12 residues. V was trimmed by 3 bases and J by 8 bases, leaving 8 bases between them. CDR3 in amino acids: CASSFSYYEQFF. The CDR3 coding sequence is TGTGCCAGCAGCTTCTCCTATTATGAGCAGTTCTTC.

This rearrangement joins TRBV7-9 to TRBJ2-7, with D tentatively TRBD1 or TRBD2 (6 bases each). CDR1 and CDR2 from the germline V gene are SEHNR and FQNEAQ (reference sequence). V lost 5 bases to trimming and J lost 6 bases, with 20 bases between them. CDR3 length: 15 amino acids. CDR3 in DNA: TGTGCCAGCAGCATCCGGGACCCGGAGGGGGTCGAGCAGTACTTC. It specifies CASSIRDPEGVEQYF.

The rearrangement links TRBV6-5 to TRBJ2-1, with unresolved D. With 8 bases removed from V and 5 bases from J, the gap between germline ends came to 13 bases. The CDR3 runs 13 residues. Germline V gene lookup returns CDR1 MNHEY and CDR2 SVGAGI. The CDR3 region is CASSVAAHNEQFF. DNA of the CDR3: TGTGCCAGCTCCGTTGCAGCACACAATGAGCAGTTCTTC.

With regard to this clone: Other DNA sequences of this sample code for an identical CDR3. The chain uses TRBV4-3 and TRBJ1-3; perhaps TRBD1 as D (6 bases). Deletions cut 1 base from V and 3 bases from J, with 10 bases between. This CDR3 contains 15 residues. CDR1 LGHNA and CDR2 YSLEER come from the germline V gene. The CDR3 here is CASSQGSGVGNTIYF. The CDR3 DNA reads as TGCGCCAGCAGCCAAGGATCAGGGGTTGGAAACACCATATATTTT.

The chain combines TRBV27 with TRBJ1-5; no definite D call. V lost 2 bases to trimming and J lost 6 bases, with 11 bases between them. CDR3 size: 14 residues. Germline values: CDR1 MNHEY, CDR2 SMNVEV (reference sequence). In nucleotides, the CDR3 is TGTGCCAGCAGTTTAGGTCCCGAGGGTCAGCCCCAGCATTTT. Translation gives CASSLGPEGQPQHF.

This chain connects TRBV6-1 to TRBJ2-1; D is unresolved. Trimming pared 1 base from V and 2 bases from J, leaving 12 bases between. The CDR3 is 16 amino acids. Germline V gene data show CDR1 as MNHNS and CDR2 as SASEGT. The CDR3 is CASSEEEHVAYNEQFF. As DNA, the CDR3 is TGTGCCAGCAGTGAAGAGGAGCATGTTGCCTACAATGAGCAGTTCTTC.